This paragraph covers one T cell receptor (beta chain) sequence. J gave up 11 bases and V 8 bases, and 5 bases lay outside the gene matches. This CDR3 has 11 residues. These data originate in a study of control samples from healthy donors and cancer patients. Sequencing was performed with immunoSEQ multiplex PCR; in TCRdb, only in-frame clones are kept and a portion is missing. The sample lists around 93,000 clones; roughly 92% were seen once. Sequenced: blood. The rearrangement uses TRBV12-3 or TRBV12-4 and TRBJ2-1, with 8 bases matching TRBD2. The receptor was derived from a human donor in good health. The donor label of this sample is uncertain. The CDR3: CASGPGGQQFF. In DNA form, the CDR3 reads TGTGCCAGCGGCCCGGGGGGGCAGCAGTTCTTC.